The 13 T cell receptor beta chains reported below all come from one sample, sequenced in a study of blood T cell repertoires in COVID-19 (dated by TCRdb to about 2020). Libraries were prepared through the immunoSEQ multiplex PCR assay. Sourced from immuneACCESS, this table was stored by TCRdb with only in-frame sequences that have V and J called. A share of the clones is absent; for the studies checked, an unresolved V gene accounts for under half, and the remainder has no known explanation. The sample includes under 200,000 clones, with around 90% observed a single time. The ten largest make up around 0.6% of the sample. Sequencing was performed on peripheral blood. The receptors shown here come from a man aged 55-75 years with COVID-19, enrolled during active disease.

This sequence joins TRBV18 and TRBJ2-5; D not resolved. The CDR3 covers 15 residues. V lost 3 bases and J lost 2, with 13 bases in between. The germline CDR1 and CDR2 sequences are KGHSH and LQKENI. The CDR3 DNA sequence: TGTGCCAGCTCACCCCTATCAGGAACTCAAGAGACCCAGTACTTC. This sequence encodes CASSPLSGTQETQYF. Filled out from reference TRBV18 and TRBJ2-5, the complete variable domain reads NAGVMQNPRHLVRRRGQEARLRCSPMKGHSHVYWYRQLPEEGLKFMVYLQKENIIDESGMPKERFSAEFPKEGPSILRIQQVVRGDSAAYFCASSPLSGTQETQYFGPGTRLLVL.

The chain uses TRBV3-1 (or the pseudogene TRBV3-2) and TRBJ1-1; D remains unclear. There are 13 residues in the CDR3. The germline V and J ends were trimmed by 3 bases and 4 bases, with 9 bases remaining between them. Per germline, CDR1 LGHDT and CDR2 YNNKEL (reference sequence). CDR3 nucleotides: TGTGCCAGCAGCCAGACCCCGGGCACTGAAGCTTTCTTT. Its translation is CASSQTPGTEAFF.

V gene TRBV28 combines with J gene TRBJ2-1; 11 nucleotides agree with TRBD2. V was clipped by 6 bases and J by 5 bases; unmatched bases: 6. The CDR3 contains 15 residues. Per the germline V gene, CDR1 is MDHEN and CDR2 is SYDVKM. The CDR3 loop reads CASRSGTSGNNEQFF. The CDR3 DNA reads TGTGCCAGCAGGTCCGGGACTAGCGGAAACAATGAGCAGTTCTTC.

The chain recombines TRBV28 with TRBJ1-5, with 8 bases fitting TRBD1. From germline, CDR1 is MDHEN and CDR2 SYDVKM. The CDR3 is 15 residues long. The ends lost 2 bases at V and 2 bases at J; junction bases unmatched: 2. The CDR3 sequence: CASSLATGGNQPQHF. Written as DNA, the CDR3 is TGTGCCAGCAGTTTAGCGACAGGGGGCAATCAGCCCCAGCATTTT.

Here the CDR3 reads CASSTQQGPNYEQYF. In DNA form, the CDR3 reads TGTGCCAGCAGCACCCAACAGGGGCCAAACTACGAGCAGTACTTC. This rearrangement joins TRBV7-2 to TRBJ2-7, with 7 bases identical to TRBD1. CDR3 length: 15 residues. Germline loops: CDR1 SGHTA, CDR2 FQGNSA. The trim removed 5 bases at V and 3 bases at J, leaving 10 bases unmatched.

The rearrangement joins TRBV7-8 to TRBJ2-7; no definite D call. V was shortened by 5 bases and J by 6 bases, with 11 bases between the two germline ends. The germline CDR1 and CDR2 sequences are SGHVS and FQNEAQ. The CDR3 sequence is 12 residues long. DNA for the CDR3: TGTGCCAGCAGCCCAGAGCGTTCCGAGCAGTACTTC. Translated, it gives CASSPERSEQYF.

The V and J genes are TRBV6-5 and TRBJ1-2, with TRBD1 matching 7 bases. Germline V gene sequence: CDR1 MNHEY, CDR2 SVGAGI. This CDR3 is built from 14 residues. V trimming: 6 bases; J trimming: 4 bases; junction bases outside the gene matches: 8. CDR3 loop: CASRHRGRVYGYTF. DNA of the CDR3: TGTGCCAGCAGACACAGGGGCCGGGTCTATGGCTACACCTTC.

The chain carries TRBV14 and TRBJ1-4; no firm D call. Germline-derived CDR1 and CDR2 are SGHDN and FVKESK. The V end was cut by 1 base, the J end by 2 bases, with 8 bases between. The CDR3 is made up of 15 amino acids. The CDR3 protein is CASSQAGFTNEKLFF. CDR3 DNA: TGTGCCAGCAGCCAAGCGGGGTTCACTAATGAAAAACTGTTTTTT.

The J gene is TRBJ1-4, the V gene TRBV5-1; 9 bases are shared with TRBD1. V lost 4 bases and J lost 6; bases outside the gene matches: 1. Germline values: CDR1 SGHRS, CDR2 YFSETQ. The length of the CDR3 is 13 residues. The CDR3 sequence: CASSRQGDEKLFF. The CDR3 coding sequence is TGCGCCAGCAGCAGACAGGGGGATGAAAAACTGTTTTTT.

The chain has TRBV6-6 and TRBJ2-5; 9 positions match TRBD2. V gave up 4 bases and J gave up 7 bases; unmatched junction bases: 4. The germline V gene encodes CDR1 MNHNY and CDR2 SVGAGI (reference sequence). CDR3 size: 13 residues. As DNA, the CDR3 is TGTGCCAGCAGTTCAGCGGGAGGTTGGACCCAGTACTTC. As protein: CASSSAGGWTQYF.

This clone was seen more than once but under ten times. The DNA for the CDR3 is TGTGCCAGCACCGACAGGGACCAGAGGAGCTACACCTTC. It is translated as CASTDRDQRSYTF. This sequence joins TRBV6-5 and TRBJ1-2, with 7 bases fitting TRBD1. Germline loops: CDR1 MNHEY, CDR2 SVGAGI. V trimming: 7 bases; J trimming: 9 bases; junction bases outside the gene matches: 11. The CDR3 loop spans 13 amino acids.

The rearrangement uses TRBV7-9 and TRBJ1-2, with D maybe TRBD1 (6 bases). Trimming took 5 bases from V and 1 from J, leaving 8 bases between them. CDR3 size: 13 residues. Germline-derived CDR1 and CDR2 are SEHNR and FQNEAQ (reference sequence). The CDR3 nucleotides read TGTGCCAGCAGCGGGGACAATAACTATGGCTACACCTTC. Its protein product is CASSGDNNYGYTF.

This clone was detected once. The chain links TRBV5-4 to TRBJ1-1; D uncertain. Trimming shortened V by 5 bases and J by 3 bases, and 8 bases separated the two germline ends. CDR3 size: 12 residues. Germline-derived CDR1 and CDR2 are SGHNT and YYREEE (reference sequence). DNA of the CDR3: TGTGCCAGCAGTTTCCCGGACACTGAAGCTTTCTTT. Translated, it gives CASSFPDTEAFF.